A selection of T cell receptor beta chains follows, all from one sample in a study of T cell responses to AZD1222 COVID-19 vaccine. The repertoire was sequenced with immunoSEQ multiplex PCR; TCRdb's copy has only in-frame clones and lacks some. The table includes 75,000 to 95,000 clones, about 85% detected once. The sequencing used peripheral blood, collected on day 0 of AZD1222 vaccination. Source of these receptors: an adult in good health. Both conserved end residues are part of each CDR3. The D gene is left open where the match is weak. Some rows mark clone size as missing; the rest say once, few, many or name a class of expanded clone.

v_gene: TRBV10-1
d_gene: .
abundance: .
j_gene: TRBJ2-6
CDR3aa: CASSDGGFETSGANVLTF
CDR3nt: TGCGCCAGCAGTGATGGGGGGTTTGAGACCTCTGGGGCCAACGTCCTGACTTTC

v_gene: TRBV28
d_gene: .
abundance: .
j_gene: TRBJ1-5
CDR3aa: CASSTGQGGFGNQPQHF
CDR3nt: TGTGCCAGCTCGACCGGACAAGGGGGATTCGGCAATCAGCCCCAGCATTTT

v_gene: TRBV28
d_gene: .
abundance: .
j_gene: TRBJ2-2
CDR3aa: CATRGAPGELFF
CDR3nt: TGTGCTACCCGGGGGGCGCCCGGGGAGCTGTTTTTT

v_gene: TRBV27
d_gene: .
abundance: .
j_gene: TRBJ1-2
CDR3aa: CASFPGGSYGYTF
CDR3nt: TGTGCCAGTTTCCCAGGAGGATCCTATGGCTACACCTTC

v_gene: TRBV24-1
d_gene: .
abundance: .
j_gene: TRBJ1-1
CDR3aa: CATSDLQPTAREMDTEAFF
CDR3nt: TGTGCCACCAGTGATTTGCAACCGACAGCCAGGGAAATGGACACTGAAGCTTTCTTT

v_gene: TRBV13
d_gene: .
abundance: .
j_gene: TRBJ1-2
CDR3aa: CASSLAETEFYGYTF
CDR3nt: TGTGCCAGCAGCTTAGCCGAGACAGAATTCTATGGCTACACCTTC

v_gene: TRBV29-1
d_gene: .
abundance: .
j_gene: TRBJ1-1
CDR3aa: CSVAGGRGLGEAFF
CDR3nt: TGCAGCGTCGCCGGGGGCCGGGGTCTCGGTGAAGCTTTCTTT

v_gene: TRBV6-1
d_gene: .
abundance: .
j_gene: TRBJ2-1
CDR3aa: CASSEGPGLDNEQFF
CDR3nt: TGTGCCAGCAGTGAAGGGCCGGGGCTCGACAATGAGCAGTTCTTC

v_gene: TRBV20-1
d_gene: .
abundance: .
j_gene: TRBJ2-3
CDR3aa: CSASKQLETDTQYF
CDR3nt: TGCAGTGCTAGTAAACAACTGGAGACAGATACGCAGTATTTT

v_gene: TRBV3-1/TRBV3-2
d_gene: .
abundance: .
j_gene: TRBJ1-1
CDR3aa: CASSRSLGSPEAFF
CDR3nt: TGTGCCAGCAGCCGTAGTCTTGGGAGTCCTGAAGCTTTCTTT

v_gene: TRBV5-1
d_gene: TRBD1
abundance: .
j_gene: TRBJ1-1
CDR3aa: CASSLKAGGRGTEAFF
CDR3nt: TGCGCCAGCAGCTTAAAAGCAGGGGGGCGAGGCACTGAAGCTTTCTTT

v_gene: TRBV9
d_gene: .
abundance: once
j_gene: TRBJ1-3
CDR3aa: CASSATGSGNTIYF
CDR3nt: TGTGCCAGCAGCGCGACCGGCTCTGGAAACACCATATATTTT

v_gene: TRBV6-5
d_gene: .
abundance: .
j_gene: TRBJ2-1
CDR3aa: CASRQGSNEQFF
CDR3nt: TGTGCCAGCAGACAGGGATCCAATGAGCAGTTCTTC

v_gene: TRBV7-8
d_gene: TRBD2
abundance: .
j_gene: TRBJ2-5
CDR3aa: CASSLYRLAGAGRQETQYF
CDR3nt: TGTGCCAGCAGCTTATATCGGCTAGCGGGGGCCGGAAGGCAGGAGACCCAGTACTTC

v_gene: TRBV3-1/TRBV3-2
d_gene: TRBD2
abundance: .
j_gene: TRBJ2-3
CDR3aa: CASSSGLAGGIVTDTQYF
CDR3nt: TGTGCCAGCAGCTCGGGACTAGCGGGGGGGATAGTAACAGATACGCAGTATTTT

v_gene: TRBV7-2
d_gene: TRBD2
abundance: few
j_gene: TRBJ2-7
CDR3aa: CASSYLGGGIPYEQYF
CDR3nt: TGTGCCAGCAGCTATCTAGGCGGGGGGATCCCCTACGAGCAGTACTTC

v_gene: TRBV7-2
d_gene: .
abundance: once
j_gene: TRBJ2-1
CDR3aa: CASSVRGGANEQFF
CDR3nt: TGTGCCAGCAGCGTCCGGGGAGGCGCAAATGAGCAGTTCTTC

v_gene: TRBV6-1
d_gene: .
abundance: .
j_gene: TRBJ1-2
CDR3aa: CASSEPERYGYTF
CDR3nt: TGTGCCAGCAGTGAACCGGAGCGCTATGGCTACACCTTC

v_gene: TRBV2
d_gene: .
abundance: .
j_gene: TRBJ1-6
CDR3aa: CASSDHGSPLHF
CDR3nt: TGTGCCAGCAGTGACCATGGTTCACCCCTCCACTTT

v_gene: TRBV27
d_gene: TRBD2
abundance: .
j_gene: TRBJ2-2
CDR3aa: CASTLGWRGGHGELFF
CDR3nt: TGTGCCAGCACCTTGGGGTGGCGGGGGGGCCACGGGGAGCTGTTTTTT

v_gene: TRBV4-3
d_gene: TRBD1
abundance: .
j_gene: TRBJ1-1
CDR3aa: CASSPQPGGAGNTEAFF
CDR3nt: TGCGCCAGCAGCCCCCAGCCAGGGGGCGCCGGGAACACTGAAGCTTTCTTT

v_gene: TRBV5-4
d_gene: TRBD1
abundance: .
j_gene: TRBJ1-2
CDR3aa: CASSLEQGRLYGYTF
CDR3nt: TGTGCCAGCAGCCTGGAACAGGGGAGGCTATATGGCTACACCTTC

v_gene: TRBV6-5
d_gene: TRBD1
abundance: .
j_gene: TRBJ1-2
CDR3aa: CASRETGADGYTF
CDR3nt: TGTGCCAGCAGGGAGACAGGGGCGGATGGCTACACCTTC

v_gene: TRBV13
d_gene: .
abundance: .
j_gene: TRBJ1-3
CDR3aa: CASSPLSGNTIYF
CDR3nt: TGTGCCAGCAGCCCCCTCTCTGGAAACACCATATATTTT

v_gene: TRBV12-5
d_gene: .
abundance: .
j_gene: TRBJ2-7
CDR3aa: CASGSLRGGEQYF
CDR3nt: TGTGCTAGTGGTAGTCTCAGGGGAGGCGAGCAGTACTTC

v_gene: TRBV10-3
d_gene: TRBD1
abundance: few
j_gene: TRBJ1-1
CDR3aa: CAISDPPQGAPEAFF
CDR3nt: TGTGCCATCAGTGATCCTCCCCAGGGGGCGCCTGAAGCTTTCTTT

v_gene: TRBV5-4
d_gene: .
abundance: .
j_gene: TRBJ1-4
CDR3aa: CASSLGGFNEKLFF
CDR3nt: TGTGCCAGCAGTCTAGGAGGGTTTAATGAAAAACTGTTTTTT

v_gene: TRBV19
d_gene: .
abundance: .
j_gene: TRBJ1-5
CDR3aa: CASSIKDLSNQPQHF
CDR3nt: TGTGCCAGTAGTATCAAGGACCTTAGCAATCAGCCCCAGCATTTT

v_gene: TRBV6-5
d_gene: .
abundance: .
j_gene: TRBJ2-1
CDR3aa: CASFSPGGDEQFF
CDR3nt: TGTGCCAGCTTCTCGCCCGGGGGAGATGAGCAGTTCTTC

v_gene: TRBV5-6
d_gene: .
abundance: .
j_gene: TRBJ1-6
CDR3aa: CASSLGAGNSPLHF
CDR3nt: TGTGCCAGCAGCTTGGGCGCGGGAAATTCACCCCTCCACTTT

v_gene: TRBV6-2/TRBV6-3
d_gene: TRBD2
abundance: .
j_gene: TRBJ2-4
CDR3aa: CASSPGGGNIQYF
CDR3nt: TGTGCCAGCAGCCCCGGGGGGGGAAACATTCAGTACTTC

v_gene: TRBV18
d_gene: .
abundance: once
j_gene: TRBJ1-1
CDR3aa: CASSPSYGAAGLAEAFF
CDR3nt: TGTGCCAGCTCACCTTCTTACGGGGCCGCGGGGTTGGCTGAAGCTTTCTTT

v_gene: TRBV5-1
d_gene: .
abundance: .
j_gene: TRBJ2-1
CDR3aa: CASSLLGLGSYNEQFF
CDR3nt: TGCGCCAGCAGCTTGTTGGGGTTAGGGTCCTACAATGAGCAGTTCTTC

v_gene: TRBV30
d_gene: .
abundance: .
j_gene: TRBJ1-1
CDR3aa: CAWGRGIDTEAFF
CDR3nt: TGTGCCTGGGGCCGGGGGATCGACACTGAAGCTTTCTTT

v_gene: TRBV4-1
d_gene: .
abundance: once
j_gene: TRBJ1-5
CDR3aa: CASSQNQGRNQPQHF
CDR3nt: TGCGCCAGCAGCCAGAATCAGGGCCGCAATCAGCCCCAGCATTTT

v_gene: TRBV15
d_gene: TRBD2
abundance: .
j_gene: TRBJ2-1
CDR3aa: CATSSTSGGRDNEQFF
CDR3nt: TGTGCCACCAGCAGCACTAGCGGGGGTAGGGACAATGAGCAGTTCTTC

v_gene: TRBV27
d_gene: .
abundance: once
j_gene: TRBJ1-2
CDR3aa: CASSPGTNGYTF
CDR3nt: TGTGCCAGCAGTCCCGGGACAAACGGCTACACCTTC